These T cell receptor beta chains were read from a single sample in a study of a mutant IDH1 vaccine in newly diagnosed glioma. These TCRs are of unknown antigen specificity. Profiling relied on immunoSEQ multiplex PCR, and the TCRdb table lists in-frame clones only, not all of them. The sample records tens of thousands of clones, roughly 80% being singletons. The sample was PBMCs, taken from a glioma patient whose treatment included an IDH1 peptide vaccine. The origin of the receptors is a man aged 35 to 55 with glioma. The CDR3 runs from the conserved cysteine through the conserved F or W. D genes are given only for firm matches. Size is stated for part of the rows, as once, few or many counts, or as a class when the clone is expanded.

TRBJ2-2	TRBV5-1	.	.	TGCGCCAGCAGCTTGGGGACAGTGAACACCGGGGAGCTGTTTTTT	CASSLGTVNTGELFF
TRBJ1-2	TRBV6-1	.	.	TGTGCCAGTACCACGTGGCAGGAGAGCTATGGCTACACCTTC	CASTTWQESYGYTF
TRBJ1-2	TRBV19	.	.	TGTGCCACCTTCCAGACAGGATCTTCTAACTATGGCTACACCTTC	CATFQTGSSNYGYTF
TRBJ1-2	TRBV10-2	.	TRBD1	TGCGCCAGCAACCCAACAGGGGGCTCGGGCTATGGCTACACCTTC	CASNPTGGSGYGYTF
TRBJ1-2	TRBV5-1	.	TRBD1	TGCGCCAGCAGCTCGGGACAGGGATTTGGCTACACCTTC	CASSSGQGFGYTF
TRBJ2-2	TRBV2	.	.	TGTGCCAGCAGTTATCCAGAAGGGACCGGGGAGCTGTTTTTT	CASSYPEGTGELFF
TRBJ2-2	TRBV29-1	.	TRBD1	TGCAGCGCTACCTCGGGGGGACAGGGAGGGACCGGGGAGCTGTTTTTT	CSATSGGQGGTGELFF
TRBJ1-5	TRBV5-1	.	.	TGCGCCAGCAGCTTCGACGCGGGAGGTCAGCCCCAGCATTTT	CASSFDAGGQPQHF
TRBJ1-3	TRBV10-1	.	.	TGCGCCAGCAGTGAAGGGTCCTCTGGAAACACCATATATTTT	CASSEGSSGNTIYF
TRBJ1-2	TRBV5-1	.	.	TGCGCCAGCGCCCTCGACGGAGGGAACTATGGCTACACCTTC	CASALDGGNYGYTF
TRBJ2-2	TRBV7-2	.	.	TGTGCCAGCAGCGCCACGACTAGGAGCGGCGGGGAGCTGTTTTTT	CASSATTRSGGELFF
TRBJ2-4	TRBV6-1	.	.	TGTGCCAGCAGTGCCCCGACACTCCTAGCCAAAAACATTCAGTACTTC	CASSAPTLLAKNIQYF
TRBJ1-3	TRBV9	.	TRBD1	TGTGCCAGCAGCCAAGGACAGGGAAGGCCTGGAAACACCATATATTTT	CASSQGQGRPGNTIYF
TRBJ1-5	TRBV6-5	.	.	TGTGCCAGCAGTTACTCCAGTCACGGGGGTCAGCCCCAGCATTTT	CASSYSSHGGQPQHF
TRBJ2-7	TRBV7-8	.	TRBD2	TGTGCCAGCAGCCGGACGGTGACTAGCGGGTACGAGCAGTACTTC	CASSRTVTSGYEQYF
TRBJ2-6	TRBV27	.	.	TGTGCCAGCAGTTTAATCACAGCTATCTCTGGGGCCAACGTCCTGACTTTC	CASSLITAISGANVLTF
TRBJ2-7	TRBV11-2	.	TRBD1	TGTGCCAGCAGCCCGACGGACAGGGGCGAGCAGTACTTC	CASSPTDRGEQYF
TRBJ1-5	TRBV2	few	.	TGTGCCAGCAGGGAATACAGGGATCAGCCCCAGCATTTT	CASREYRDQPQHF
TRBJ2-1	TRBV4-1	.	.	TGCGCCAGCAGCCGGTCTTCGGGGGGCAACTACAATGAGCAGTTCTTC	CASSRSSGGNYNEQFF
TRBJ1-2	TRBV7-9	.	.	TGTGCCAGCAGCTTAGCGCTGGGGAACGACGGCTACACCTTC	CASSLALGNDGYTF
TRBJ1-2	TRBV10-3	.	.	TGTGCCATCAACAGGCCGGAACAGGACGATGGCTACACCTTC	CAINRPEQDDGYTF
TRBJ2-7	TRBV7-9	.	.	TGTGCCAGCAGTCCCCTTGTAGGGGTCGAGGGGCAGTACTTC	CASSPLVGVEGQYF
TRBJ2-2	TRBV5-1	.	.	TGCGCCAGCAGCTTCGCAGGGGACGGGGAGCTGTTTTTT	CASSFAGDGELFF
TRBJ2-3	TRBV7-8	.	TRBD1	TGTGCCAGCAGCTTCGGACAGGGAGACACAGATACGCAGTATTTT	CASSFGQGDTDTQYF
TRBJ2-2	TRBV7-8	once	TRBD1	TGTGCCAGCAGCTTCCACAGGGGGCAGGGGGAGCTGTTTTTT	CASSFHRGQGELFF
TRBJ1-1	TRBV2	.	.	TGTGCCAGCAGTGAAGCCTTAGGGTTAAACACTGAAGCTTTCTTT	CASSEALGLNTEAFF
TRBJ1-5	TRBV4-1	.	.	TGCGCCAGCAGCTACGAGTCTCAGGGGAGAGGGGCCAATCAGCCCCAGCATTTT	CASSYESQGRGANQPQHF
TRBJ1-2	TRBV2	.	.	TGTGCCAGCAGTGAAACCTGGGGAGCTAACTATGGCTACACCTTC	CASSETWGANYGYTF
TRBJ2-5	TRBV10-3	.	TRBD2	TGTGCCATCAGTGATGGACGGGGGGGAGAGACCCAGTACTTC	CAISDGRGGETQYF
TRBJ2-1	TRBV30	once	TRBD2	TGTGCCTGGAGTGCGGGGGGGCCCTACAATGAGCAGTTCTTC	CAWSAGGPYNEQFF
TRBJ1-3	TRBV29-1	.	.	TGCAGCGCCAAGCTAGCAGGGCCTGGAAACACCATATATTTT	CSAKLAGPGNTIYF
TRBJ2-3	TRBV6-1	.	TRBD2	TGTGCCAGCAGTGATCCCCCGGGGGGGAGCACAGATACGCAGTATTTT	CASSDPPGGSTDTQYF
TRBJ2-4	TRBV27	.	.	TGTGCCAGCAGTCCCGTGGCAGATGGGGGAAACATTCAGTACTTC	CASSPVADGGNIQYF
TRBJ1-4	TRBV6-1	few	.	TGTGCCAGCAGCCCTACAGGGTCAACTAATGAAAAACTGTTTTTT	CASSPTGSTNEKLFF
TRBJ1-1	TRBV6-6	.	.	TGTGCCAGCACGGCAGGCTCTCTTACTGAAGCTTTCTTT	CASTAGSLTEAFF
TRBJ2-7	TRBV9	.	.	TGTGCCAGCAGCGTAGGAGGCGAGTACGAGCAGTACTTC	CASSVGGEYEQYF
TRBJ2-1	TRBV5-1	.	.	TGCGCCAGCAGCCCCCCCGAGACAGGGAGGATAGAGCAGTTCTTC	CASSPPETGRIEQFF
TRBJ2-1	TRBV27	.	TRBD2	TGTGCCAGCAGTTTACAGCGGGGGGGATACAATGAGCAGTTCTTC	CASSLQRGGYNEQFF
TRBJ2-3	TRBV7-2	.	.	TGTACCAGCACAATTAGCGGCTCCAACACAGATACGCAGTATTTT	CTSTISGSNTDTQYF
TRBJ2-7	TRBV7-9	few	.	TGTGCCAGCAGCTTAGGTCCGGGGTCCCACGAGCAGTACTTC	CASSLGPGSHEQYF
TRBJ2-2	TRBV7-8	.	.	TGTGCCAGCAGCTTAGCGGGACAAAACACCGGGGAGCTGTTTTTT	CASSLAGQNTGELFF
TRBJ2-5	TRBV5-8	once	.	TGTGCCAGCAGCTTGGGACAGGGAGGAAATAGACAAGAGACCCAGTACTTC	CASSLGQGGNRQETQYF
TRBJ2-5	TRBV4-1	.	.	TGCGCCAGCAGCCAAGGGTGGGCTGCTGGCGAGACCCAGTACTTC	CASSQGWAAGETQYF
TRBJ2-7	TRBV13	few	TRBD1	TGTGCCAGCAGCCGGGACAGCTCCTACGAGCAGTACTTC	CASSRDSSYEQYF
TRBJ2-3	TRBV9	.	.	TGTGCCAGCAGCGCCGACAGTAATACGCAGTATTTT	CASSADSNTQYF
TRBJ1-5	TRBV6-5	.	TRBD1	TGTGCCAGCAGTTACTCGTGGGACAGGGGAAATCAGCCCCAGCATTTT	CASSYSWDRGNQPQHF
TRBJ1-1	TRBV7-8	.	.	TGTGCCAGCAGCTTAATCGTCCGGGGGATCACTGAAGCTTTCTTT	CASSLIVRGITEAFF
TRBJ1-6	TRBV27	.	.	TGTGCCAGCAGTTTATCGGCCGCCTACGATAATTCACCCCTCCACTTT	CASSLSAAYDNSPLHF
TRBJ1-5	TRBV5-1	.	.	TGCGCCAGCAGCTTGGCCGGGACACTTAATCAGCCCCAGCATTTT	CASSLAGTLNQPQHF
TRBJ1-1	TRBV6-5	.	.	TGTGCCAGCAGTTACACGGGAAGTGTGATGAACACTGAAGCTTTCTTT	CASSYTGSVMNTEAFF
TRBJ1-2	TRBV19	many	.	TGTGCCAGTAGTTCTACGGGACAAGTCTATGGCTACACCTTC	CASSSTGQVYGYTF
TRBJ1-2	TRBV2	.	.	TGTGCCAGCAGTGAGGGTAGCGGCTACACCTTC	CASSEGSGYTF
TRBJ2-1	TRBV5-1	.	TRBD1	TGCGCCAGCAGCTTCCGGACAGGGGGCAATAATGAGCAGTTCTTC	CASSFRTGGNNEQFF
TRBJ2-5	TRBV7-6	.	.	TGTGCCAGCAGCTTTGGGCCGGAGTTTGAGACCCAGTACTTC	CASSFGPEFETQYF
TRBJ2-7	TRBV5-1	.	TRBD1	TGCGCCAGCAGCTTGGCCGGGACAGTCTTTTCCGAGCAGTACTTC	CASSLAGTVFSEQYF